Below, 29 T cell receptor beta chains from the same sample are listed, as sequenced in a study of tumor-infiltrating lymphocytes in localized non-small cell lung cancer. Generated by immunoSEQ multiplex PCR, the TCRdb table keeps only in-frame clones and is missing some. Among some 15,000 clones listed, approximately 84% were seen once. Sequencing used lung tumor tissue. The source is a human donor with non-small cell lung cancer.

This chain uses TRBV30 with TRBJ2-7; TRBD2 is a possible D gene (5 bases). This CDR3 region has 14 residues. Germline V gives CDR1 GTSNPN, CDR2 SVGIG (reference sequence). The ends were cut back, 2 bases at V and 0 bases at J, with 11 bases in the middle. In DNA, the CDR3 is TGTGCCTGGAGTAAAGGACTGATCTCCTACGAGCAGTACTTC. It codes for CAWSKGLISYEQYF.

CDR3 DNA sequence: TGCAGCGTCGAGGGGGGGGGCAGTTCAGGGCCGCTCGAGCAGTACTTC. Translated: CSVEGGGSSGPLEQYF. The chain combines TRBV29-1 with TRBJ2-7, with D possibly matching TRBD2 (7 bases). Germline loops: CDR1 SQVTM, CDR2 ANQGSEA. V was shortened by 6 bases and J by 6 bases, with 27 bases between the two germline ends. This CDR3 is 16 amino acids long.

This clone was detected only a few times. The CDR3: CASSASGPSSYNEQFF. The DNA for the CDR3 is TGTGCCAGCAGCGCCTCAGGGCCCAGCTCCTACAATGAGCAGTTCTTC. This chain connects TRBV9 to TRBJ2-1; a weak D match, TRBD1 (5 bases). Germline V gene data show CDR1 as SGDLS and CDR2 as YYNGEE. This CDR3 is 16 amino acids long. V was pared by 3 bases and J by 0 bases, with 13 bases between.

This chain links TRBV9 with TRBJ1-2, with TRBD1 identical over 10 bases. Losses at the gene ends were 3 bases for V and 4 bases for J; bases not matched to a gene: 12. The CDR3 length is 17 residues. CDR1 and CDR2 from the germline V gene are SGDLS and YYNGEE. CDR3 sequence reads: CASSGMTGGGGGYGYTF. The CDR3 DNA follows: TGTGCCAGCAGCGGGATGACAGGGGGCGGAGGTGGCTATGGCTACACCTTC.

This clone was picked up one time. J is TRBJ1-1 and V is TRBV4-2; D perhaps matches TRBD1 (6 bases). The germline CDR1 and CDR2 sequences are LGHNA and YNFKEQ. Between the trimmed V and J ends, which lost 4 bases and 3 bases, there was a span of 18 bases. The CDR3 length is 16 residues. CDR3 protein: CASSLPPGALDTEAFF. CDR3 DNA: TGTGCCAGCAGCCTACCGCCGGGGGCGCTGGACACTGAAGCTTTCTTT.

The V call is TRBV5-4, the J call TRBJ2-3; 8 bases are a match to TRBD2. The CDR3 totals 15 residues. The trim removed 0 bases at V and 6 bases at J, leaving 6 bases unmatched. Germline loops: CDR1 SGHNT, CDR2 YYREEE (reference sequence). CDR3 region: CASSLESGSGDTQYF. The CDR3 DNA reads TGTGCCAGCAGCTTGGAGAGCGGGAGCGGGGATACGCAGTATTTT.

The V and J genes are TRBV5-1 and TRBJ1-6; 8 nucleotides line up with TRBD1. The junction had 12 bases not matched to a gene; V was cut back by 1 base and J by 9 bases. Looked up from germline, CDR1 is SGHRS and CDR2 is YFSETQ. This CDR3 has 17 amino acids. The CDR3 is CASSLIVITGGSSPLHF. CDR3 bases: TGCGCCAGCAGCTTGATAGTCATTACAGGGGGAAGTTCACCCCTCCACTTT.

The V gene is TRBV27, the J gene TRBJ1-1; TRBD1 matches at 7 bases. CDR3 length: 17 amino acids. Germline loops: CDR1 MNHEY, CDR2 SMNVEV (reference sequence). V dropped 2 bases and J dropped 1; count of bases not matched to a gene: 10. The DNA of the CDR3 is TGTGCCAGCAGTTTAATACAGGGGTCAGGGGCGAACACTGAAGCTTTCTTT. Protein product: CASSLIQGSGANTEAFF.

This clone appeared once. CDR3 sequence reads: CASSDRQGDTQYF. CDR3 coding DNA: TGTGCCAGCAGTGACCGACAGGGGGATACGCAGTATTTT. The chain has TRBV6-4 and TRBJ2-3; 8 bases agree with TRBD1. This CDR3 contains 13 residues. The V segment lost 2 bases and the J segment 6 bases; nucleotides outside the gene matches: 1. CDR1 and CDR2 from the germline V gene are MRHNA and SNTAGT.

This chain joins TRBV5-1 and TRBJ1-6; 8 positions match TRBD1. The V segment lost 2 bases and the J segment 0 bases; nucleotides outside the gene matches: 1. The CDR3 spans 16 residues. Per germline, CDR1 SGHRS and CDR2 YFSETQ. In nucleotides, the CDR3 is TGCGCCAGCAGCTTCACAGGGGGCTCCTATAATTCACCCCTCCACTTT. Translating gives CASSFTGGSYNSPLHF.

This clone was recorded once. The chain is built from TRBV18 and TRBJ2-6; D unresolved. The germline V and J ends were trimmed by 2 bases and 0 bases, with 5 bases remaining between them. Germline V CDR1 and CDR2: KGHSH, LQKENI. This CDR3 contains 15 residues. For the CDR3, the DNA is TGTGCCAGCTCACCATCGAGCTCTGGGGCCAACGTCCTGACTTTC. Protein sequence: CASSPSSSGANVLTF.

The chain recombines TRBV28 with TRBJ1-5, with 10 bases identical to TRBD1. This CDR3 spans 18 amino acids. The germline V gene has CDR1 MDHEN and CDR2 SYDVKM. The junction had 9 bases not matched to a gene; V was cut back by 4 bases and J by 0 bases. Here the CDR3 reads CASSSPGTGDPSNQPQHF. The CDR3 bases are TGTGCCAGCAGTTCCCCCGGGACAGGGGACCCTAGCAATCAGCCCCAGCATTTT.

This chain connects TRBV4-1 to TRBJ2-7; D is ambiguous. Trimming took 4 bases from V and 3 from J, leaving 10 bases between them. This CDR3 has 13 residues. Germline V lookup: CDR1 MGHRA, CDR2 YSYEKL. CDR3 amino acids: CASSRGMSYEQYF. Here the CDR3 DNA reads TGCGCCAGCAGCCGGGGAATGAGCTACGAGCAGTACTTC.

This chain links TRBV5-6 with TRBJ1-2; D unresolved. Trimming removed 3 bases at V and 6 bases at J, with 21 bases between. Germline assignment: CDR1 SGHDT and CDR2 YYEEEE. The CDR3 totals 16 residues. The CDR3, as DNA: TGTGCCAGCAGCTCCCGTGCGGTTAGTGCCAATGATGGCTACACCTTC. This encodes CASSSRAVSANDGYTF. Full variable domain (rest looked up from reference TRBV5-6 and TRBJ1-2): DAGVTQSPTHLIKTRGQQVTLRCSPKSGHDTVSWYQQALGQGPQFIFQYYEEEERQRGNFPDRFSGHQFPNYSSELNVNALLLGDSALYLCASSSRAVSANDGYTFGSGTRLTVV.

This clone was seen once. One end of the junction is discordant with germline, which a read error may explain. The V gene is TRBV7-7, the J gene TRBJ2-2; 7 nucleotides line up with TRBD2. Germline V gives CDR1 SSHAT, CDR2 FNYEAQ (reference sequence). The CDR3 has 16 amino acids. The CDR3 spells CASSYGGDWNTGELFF. In DNA, the CDR3 is TGTGCTAGCAGCTATGGGGGGGATTGGAACACCGGGGAGCTGTTTTTT.

This clone was recorded a few times. The J gene is TRBJ2-7, the V gene TRBV7-9; unclear D gene. The CDR3 extends over 14 amino acids. Trimming cost V 0 bases and J 5 bases, with 11 bases left between them. CDR1 and CDR2 from the germline V gene are SEHNR and FQNEAQ (reference sequence). The CDR3, as DNA: TGTGCCAGCAGCTTAGCTGGGGTCATGGACGAGCAGTACTTC. It specifies CASSLAGVMDEQYF.

This clone is deemed medium-sized. The chain employs TRBV29-1 and TRBJ2-1, with D tentatively TRBD1 or TRBD2 (6 bases each). This CDR3 region has 14 residues. The V gene lost 5 bases and the J gene lost 7 bases, with 18 bases spanning the gap. Germline values: CDR1 SQVTM, CDR2 ANQGSEA. CDR3 in DNA: TGCAGCGTTCGAAGGGGGGTCATTTTTAATGAGCAGTTCTTC. As protein: CSVRRGVIFNEQFF.

A single count supports this clone. V and J are TRBV5-6 and TRBJ2-3; D not certain. V lost 0 bases, J lost 0 bases, and 8 bases lay in between. This CDR3 region has 15 residues. Per germline, CDR1 SGHDT and CDR2 YYEEEE. The CDR3 DNA follows: TGTGCCAGCAGCTTGGTAGATATAAGCACAGATACGCAGTATTTT. It is translated as CASSLVDISTDTQYF.

This clone showed up just a few times. J is TRBJ1-2 and V is TRBV2; 10 bases agree with TRBD1. The CDR3 extends over 14 amino acids. The junction had 7 bases not matched to a gene; V was cut back by 5 bases and J by 7 bases. Germline V gives CDR1 SNHLY, CDR2 FYNNEI. The CDR3 loop reads CASSSRQGAGGYTF. The CDR3 DNA is TGTGCCAGCAGTTCGAGACAGGGGGCGGGTGGCTACACCTTC.

The V call is TRBV9, the J call TRBJ2-7; 13 nucleotides match TRBD2. This CDR3 region has 19 residues. V lost 3 bases to trimming and J lost 1 base; unmatched junction nucleotides: 13. The germline V gene encodes CDR1 SGDLS and CDR2 YYNGEE. For the CDR3, the DNA is TGTGCCAGCAGCGCCAGATCCGGGACTAGCGGGGTGGGTTCCTACGAGCAGTACTTC. It is translated as CASSARSGTSGVGSYEQYF.

The chain couples TRBV6-5 to TRBJ1-2; unclear D gene. The V gene lost 0 bases and the J gene lost 8 bases, with 19 bases spanning the gap. Per germline, CDR1 MNHEY and CDR2 SVGAGI. The CDR3 runs 16 residues. In nucleotides, the CDR3 is TGTGCCAGCAGTTACTCATTGCTCGGGATTTATGGGGGCTACACCTTC. Protein product: CASSYSLLGIYGGYTF.

This chain links TRBV2 with TRBJ1-2; no firm D call. Germline V gives CDR1 SNHLY, CDR2 FYNNEI. The length of the CDR3 is 14 residues. The V and J ends lost 5 bases and 1 base respectively, with 11 bases between them. This CDR3 reads CASSIENSNYGYTF. The DNA for the CDR3 is TGTGCCAGCAGTATAGAAAATAGTAACTATGGCTACACCTTC.

CDR3 DNA sequence: TGTGCCAGTTCGCCGGGACAACGGTGGCCCCTCCACTTT. This codes for CASSPGQRWPLHF. V and J are TRBV19 and TRBJ1-6; the D gene is possibly TRBD1 (6 bases). V was cut by 8 bases and J by 13 bases, with 18 bases left in between. Germline V gene lookup returns CDR1 LNHDA and CDR2 SQIVND (reference sequence). The CDR3 loop spans 13 amino acids.

The V call is TRBV7-2, the J call TRBJ2-3, with TRBD2 matching 11 bases. Germline V gives CDR1 SGHTA, CDR2 FQGNSA. CDR3 length: 14 residues. V trimming: 5 bases; J trimming: 5 bases; junction bases outside the gene matches: 3. CDR3 loop: CASSQGLAEDTQYF. The CDR3 DNA reads TGTGCCAGCAGCCAGGGACTAGCGGAAGATACGCAGTATTTT.

This clone was picked up a small number of times. The chain recombines TRBV27 with TRBJ1-6, with a possible D match to TRBD1 (5 bases). The V end was cut by 5 bases, the J end by 7 bases, with 15 bases between. This CDR3 spans 15 amino acids. Germline V gene data show CDR1 as MNHEY and CDR2 as SMNVEV (reference sequence). CDR3 sequence: CASSPAGTWNSPLHF. CDR3 DNA sequence: TGTGCCAGCAGTCCCGCAGGGACTTGGAATTCACCCCTCCACTTT.

V gene TRBV6-6 combines with J gene TRBJ2-2; D not resolved. The V end was cut by 7 bases, the J end by 0 bases, with 9 bases between. Germline V CDR1 and CDR2: MNHNY, SVGAGI (reference sequence). The length of the CDR3 is 14 residues. In DNA form, the CDR3 reads TGTGCCAGCATGGTGTCCTCGAACACCGGGGAGCTGTTTTTT. This gives the protein CASMVSSNTGELFF.

This chain connects TRBV5-8 to TRBJ1-1; D gene ambiguous. The CDR3 runs 13 residues. Germline assignment: CDR1 SGHTS and CDR2 YDEGEE. Trimming cost V 4 bases and J 0 bases, with 7 bases left between them. The CDR3 sequence is CASSPWMNTEAFF. CDR3 sequence (DNA): TGTGCCAGCAGCCCATGGATGAACACTGAAGCTTTCTTT. Full variable domain (missing parts from reference TRBV5-8 and TRBJ1-1): EAGVTQSPTHLIKTRGQQATLRCSPISGHTSVYWYQQALGLGLQFLLWYDEGEERNRGNFPPRFSGRQFPNYSSELNVNALELEDSALYLCASSPWMNTEAFFGQGTRLTVV.

The rearrangement joins TRBV5-6 to TRBJ2-2; D call uncertain. Germline V lookup: CDR1 SGHDT, CDR2 YYEEEE. The CDR3 has 13 amino acids. V dropped 5 bases and J dropped 6 bases, with 11 bases sitting between them. Here the CDR3 DNA reads TGTGCCAGCAGTGTTATAGGGTCCGGGGAGCTGTTTTTT. It encodes CASSVIGSGELFF.

This chain links TRBV13 with TRBJ2-3; no clear D gene. The V gene lost 5 bases and the J gene lost 6 bases, with 9 bases spanning the gap. The CDR3 is 12 amino acids. The V gene's germline CDR1 is PRHDT and CDR2 FYEKMQ (reference sequence). The chain's CDR3 is CASSHDPDTQYF. CDR3 coding DNA: TGTGCCAGCAGCCACGACCCCGATACGCAGTATTTT. The whole variable domain, filled in from reference TRBV13 and TRBJ2-3, reads AAGVIQSPRHLIKEKRETATLKCYPIPRHDTVYWYQQGPGQDPQFLISFYEKMQSDKGSIPDRFSAQQFSDYHSELNMSSLELGDSALYFCASSHDPDTQYFGPGTRLTVL.